What follows are 10 T cell receptor beta chains derived from one specimen sequenced in a study of T cells in Graves' hyperthyroidism and ophthalmopathy. What was amplified from RNA transcripts were TCR beta CDR3 regions. With the HTBI primer set, the TCR CDR3 went through a first round of RT-PCR. TCRdb reprocessed the multiplex PCR reads via MiXCR and lists one record per CDR3 protein. The sample yields a few hundred thousand distinct CDR3 sequences, around 25% seen once. The sample consisted of blood. The receptor source for this set is a man over 45 with Graves' hyperthyroidism.

This clonotype was picked up many times. The CDR3 spells CASSGRLAEGGTDTQYF. The CDR3 bases are TGTGCCAGCAGCGGACGACTAGCGGAGGGGGGCACAGATACGCAGTATTTT. The chain couples TRBV11-3 to TRBJ2-3, with TRBD2 matching over 9 bases. V gave up 5 bases and J gave up 1 base; unmatched junction bases: 10. CDR3 size: 17 residues. From germline, CDR1 is SGHNT and CDR2 YENEEA.

The sample holds a few counts of this clonotype. This chain uses TRBV15 with TRBJ2-5; TRBD2 matches 13 bases. The CDR3 runs 15 residues. CDR1 and CDR2 from the germline V gene are LNHNV and YYDKDF (reference sequence). Unmatched junction bases numbered 4, after V lost 4 bases and J lost 5 bases. CDR3 nucleotides: TGTGCCACCAGCATTACTAGCGGGAGGGGTGAGACCCAGTACTTC. Protein sequence: CATSITSGRGETQYF. The whole variable domain, filled in from reference TRBV15 and TRBJ2-5, reads DAMVIQNPRYQVTQFGKPVTLSCSQTLNHNVMYWYQQKSSQAPKLLFHYYDKDFNNEADTPDNFQSRRPNTSFCFLDIRSPGLGDTAMYLCATSITSGRGETQYFGPGTRLLVL.

The rearrangement joins TRBV7-9 to TRBJ2-6; 10 nucleotides agree with TRBD2. CDR3 length: 16 residues. Per germline, CDR1 SEHNR and CDR2 FQNEAQ (reference sequence). V lost 5 bases and J lost 2; bases outside the gene matches: 3. This CDR3 is CASSTTSGPGANVLTF. The CDR3 bases are TGTGCCAGCAGCACGACTAGCGGGCCTGGGGCCAACGTCCTGACTTTC.

In its sample, this clonotype was seen once. A much more abundant neighbour one base away suggests this may be a read error. This chain connects TRBV2 to TRBJ2-3; possible D gene TRBD2, 5 bases. CDR3 length: 15 residues. Germline assignment: CDR1 SNHLY and CDR2 FYNNEI. With 4 bases removed from V and 1 base from J, the gap between germline ends came to 12 bases. CDR3 DNA sequence: TGTGCCAGCAGTGTTGAGACTACGGGCACAGATACGCAGTATTTT. Protein: CASSVETTGTDTQYF.

This clonotype turned up a few times. The V and J genes are TRBV7-9 and TRBJ2-3; 8 nucleotides agree with TRBD2. The CDR3 runs 15 residues. Germline V gene sequence: CDR1 SEHNR, CDR2 FQNEAQ (reference sequence). J gave up 1 base and V 3 bases, and 3 bases lay outside the gene matches. The CDR3 DNA sequence: TGTGCCAGCAGCTTCTCACTAGCGGGCACAGATACGCAGTATTTT. Translating gives CASSFSLAGTDTQYF.

The chain employs TRBV11-3 and TRBJ2-5; D may be TRBD2 (5 bases). Germline V gene sequence: CDR1 SGHNT, CDR2 YENEEA. The CDR3 sequence is 19 residues long. V shed 1 base and J shed 2 bases, with 23 bases lying between them. This chain's CDR3 is CASSLVVAGYGGPQETQYF. In DNA, the CDR3 is TGTGCCAGCAGCTTAGTTGTGGCTGGTTATGGCGGGCCACAAGAGACCCAGTACTTC. Full variable domain (rest looked up from reference TRBV11-3 and TRBJ2-5): EAGVVQSPRYKIIEKKQPVAFWCNPISGHNTLYWYLQNLGQGPELLIRYENEEAVDDSQLPKDRFSAERLKGVDSTLKIQPAELGDSAVYLCASSLVVAGYGGPQETQYFGPGTRLLVL.

This chain links TRBV5-1 with TRBJ2-7; 8 bases line up with TRBD1. CDR3 length equals 13 residues. The junction had 4 bases not matched to a gene; V was cut back by 3 bases and J by 5 bases. Germline assignment: CDR1 SGHRS and CDR2 YFSETQ. Written as DNA, the CDR3 is TGCGCCAGCAGCTGGGACAGGCTGGACGAGCAGTACTTC. Translation gives CASSWDRLDEQYF.

This clonotype appeared many times. The J gene is TRBJ1-2, the V gene TRBV3-1; D uncertain. Trimming removed 1 base at V and 5 bases at J, with 11 bases between. The germline gives CDR1 LGHDT, CDR2 YNNKEL (reference sequence). The CDR3 has 14 amino acids. In nucleotides, the CDR3 is TGTGCCAGCAGCCAAGCAGGTTTGGGGTATGGCTACACCTTC. This translates into CASSQAGLGYGYTF.

In its sample, this clonotype was seen a few times. The chain carries TRBV20-1 and TRBJ1-1; D might be TRBD1 (5 bases). The germline CDR1 and CDR2 sequences are DFQATT and SNEGSKA (reference sequence). V lost 7 bases and J lost 4, with 13 bases in between. The CDR3 runs to 12 residues. CDR3 bases: TGCAGTGTGGGGTGGGGGGGCACTGAAGCTTTCTTT. Its translation is CSVGWGGTEAFF.

The table lists this clonotype with many counts. The chain joins TRBV3-1 to TRBJ2-5, with D possibly being TRBD2 (6 bases). The germline V gene encodes CDR1 LGHDT and CDR2 YNNKEL (reference sequence). The length of the CDR3 is 14 residues. The V gene lost 1 base and the J gene lost 5 bases, with 11 bases spanning the gap. The chain's CDR3 is CASSQGGGAETQYF. The CDR3 coding sequence is TGTGCCAGCAGCCAAGGAGGCGGGGCGGAGACCCAGTACTTC.